This T cell receptor beta chain is drawn from a study of T cells after posttransplantation cyclophosphamide. The sample holds one count of this clone. Its antigen is currently unknown. The table came from immunoSEQ multiplex PCR; TCRdb's copy has only in-frame clones and leaves some out. This sample carries roughly 19,000 clones, 87% of them seen once, and the ten largest clones take about 6.7%. A marrow graft followed busulfan-fludarabine conditioning, with cyclophosphamide on days +3 and +4. Study-wide results and caveats: Skin or GI-infiltrating T cells shared few TRB sequences with blood. Donor CD8+ memory clones often dominated recipient blood repertoires at later times. Recipient CMV seropositivity and CMV reactivation strongly tracked TRB clonality.

Sequencing was performed on PBMCs, taken after allogeneic stem cell transplant with posttransplant cyclophosphamide. This TCR derives from a female patient aged 35-55 years who received an allogeneic stem cell transplant from a related donor, was CMV-positive, and had no GVHD. Some of the T cells may derive from the graft donor.

The CDR3 nucleotides are TGTGCCAGCAGTTTCGGTCCCGGGGAGCTGTTTTTT. Translation gives CASSFGPGELFF. The chain links TRBV27 to TRBJ2-2, with D unclear. The CDR3 sequence is 12 residues long. Between the trimmed V and J ends, which lost 3 bases and 6 bases, there was a span of 5 bases. Germline V gene lookup returns CDR1 MNHEY and CDR2 SMNVEV (reference sequence).